The 32 T cell receptor beta chains listed next were all sequenced from one sample in a study of blood T cell repertoires in COVID-19. Generated by immunoSEQ multiplex PCR, the TCRdb table keeps only in-frame clones and is missing some. This sample carries fewer than 300,000 clones, approximately 81% of them seen once, and the ten largest clones take under 3%. Sample: PBMCs or T cells enriched from blood (not recorded which). All receptors come from a woman in her fifties or sixties who had recovered from COVID-19.

The chain links TRBV29-1 to TRBJ1-2, with no clear D. The V gene's germline CDR1 is SQVTM and CDR2 ANQGSEA. V was cut by 7 bases and J by 4 bases, with 7 bases left in between. The CDR3 totals 10 residues. The CDR3 sequence: CSGRAYGYTF. The CDR3 DNA follows: TGCAGCGGGAGGGCCTATGGCTACACCTTC. Variable domain in full (rest from reference TRBV29-1 and TRBJ1-2): SAVISQKPSRDICQRGTSLTIQCQVDSQVTMMFWYRQQPGQSLTLIATANQGSEATYESGFVIDKFPISRPNLTFSTLTVSNMSPEDSSIYLCSGRAYGYTFGSGTRLTVV.

V gene TRBV6-5 combines with J gene TRBJ2-7; 9 nucleotides match TRBD1. CDR1 is MNHEY and CDR2 is SVGAGI in the germline V gene. The junction had 4 bases not matched to a gene; V was cut back by 5 bases and J by 2 bases. There are 14 residues in the CDR3. CDR3 residues: CASSPRTGAYEQYF. The CDR3, as DNA: TGTGCCAGCAGTCCTAGGACAGGGGCCTACGAGCAGTACTTC.

The chain joins TRBV5-4 to TRBJ1-6; no definite D call. V was clipped by 0 bases and J by 7 bases, with 5 bases between them. This CDR3 region has 13 residues. Germline loops: CDR1 SGHNT, CDR2 YYREEE (reference sequence). The CDR3 DNA reads as TGTGCCAGCAGCTTGGCCAGGAATTCACCCCTCCACTTT. Residues: CASSLARNSPLHF.

This rearrangement joins TRBV30 to TRBJ2-7; the D gene is possibly TRBD2 (5 bases). Deletions cut 0 bases from V and 0 bases from J, with 12 bases between. Per the germline V gene, CDR1 is GTSNPN and CDR2 is SVGIG (reference sequence). The CDR3 has 15 residues. The CDR3 reads CAWSVGGGRSYEQYF. In DNA, the CDR3 is TGTGCCTGGAGTGTAGGTGGCGGGCGCTCCTACGAGCAGTACTTC. Variable domain in full (rest from reference TRBV30 and TRBJ2-7): SQTIHQWPATLVQPVGSPLSLECTVEGTSNPNLYWYRQAAGRGLQLLFYSVGIGQISSEVPQNLSASRPQDRQFILSSKKLLLSDSGFYLCAWSVGGGRSYEQYFGPGTRLTVT.

The CDR3: CASSQSYRDYEQYF. For the CDR3, the DNA is TGCGCCAGCAGTCAATCGTACAGGGACTACGAGCAGTACTTC. The V and J genes are TRBV23-1 and TRBJ2-7, with D possibly being TRBD1 (6 bases). TRBV23-1 is an open reading frame whose function is uncertain. Trimming took 0 bases from V and 3 from J, leaving 9 bases between them. The CDR3 covers 14 residues.

The rearrangement links TRBV30 to TRBJ1-4, with a tentative D call TRBD1 (6 bases). The germline gives CDR1 GTSNPN, CDR2 SVGIG (reference sequence). V dropped 2 bases and J dropped 7 bases, with 11 bases sitting between them. The CDR3 runs to 13 residues. The DNA of the CDR3 is TGTGCCTGGAGTATCTCAGGGGTTGAAAAACTGTTTTTT. Its protein is CAWSISGVEKLFF.

The chain joins TRBV11-2 to TRBJ2-1; 8 bases agree with TRBD2. Germline lookup yields CDR1 SGHAT and CDR2 FQNNGV. This CDR3 is built from 19 residues. The V and J ends lost 5 bases and 5 bases, in that order; junction bases with no gene match: 20. CDR3 sequence reads: CASSAGGIIDTRLNNEQFF. The CDR3 coding sequence is TGTGCCAGCAGCGCGGGAGGAATAATCGACACGAGATTAAACAATGAGCAGTTCTTC.

The chain is built from TRBV6-6 and TRBJ1-1, with 8 bases lining up with TRBD1. This CDR3 region has 19 residues. V gave up 7 bases and J gave up 4 bases; unmatched junction bases: 23. From germline, CDR1 is MNHNY and CDR2 SVGAGI (reference sequence). The CDR3: CASTRLGGKAGGTSTEAFF. The CDR3 bases are TGTGCCAGCACTCGTCTGGGAGGGAAGGCAGGGGGCACGAGCACTGAAGCTTTCTTT.

The V call is TRBV6-5, the J call TRBJ1-1; 8 positions agree with TRBD1. CDR3 size: 13 residues. Germline CDR1 reads MNHEY; CDR2 reads SVGAGI. V lost 6 bases to trimming and J lost 7 bases; unmatched junction nucleotides: 7. The CDR3 spells CASSQDRAIEAFF. The CDR3 nucleotides read TGTGCCAGCAGCCAGGACAGGGCCATTGAAGCTTTCTTT.

The CDR3: CASSGDRLIGQQYF. CDR3 DNA sequence: TGTGCCAGCAGCGGGGACAGGCTGATAGGGCAGCAGTACTTC. J is TRBJ2-7 and V is TRBV5-6, with 8 bases that match TRBD1. Trimming at V came to 4 bases and at J to 8 bases, leaving 11 bases not matched to a gene. This CDR3 spans 14 amino acids. Germline CDR1 is SGHDT and CDR2 is YYEEEE. Supplemented by reference TRBV5-6 and TRBJ2-7, the full variable domain reads DAGVTQSPTHLIKTRGQQVTLRCSPKSGHDTVSWYQQALGQGPQFIFQYYEEEERQRGNFPDRFSGHQFPNYSSELNVNALLLGDSALYLCASSGDRLIGQQYFGPGTRLTVT.

The V and J genes are TRBV4-1 and TRBJ2-1, with TRBD1 identical over 8 bases. Germline-derived CDR1 and CDR2 are MGHRA and YSYEKL. Germline trimming cut 4 bases from V and 0 bases from J; bases unmatched to any gene: 8. The CDR3 consists of 17 residues. The CDR3 DNA follows: TGCGCCAGCAGCCGGCGGGACAGGAAAAGCTCCTACAATGAGCAGTTCTTC. This gives the protein CASSRRDRKSSYNEQFF.

V gene TRBV29-1 combines with J gene TRBJ1-2, with 8 bases fitting TRBD1. Losses at the gene ends were 3 bases for V and 0 bases for J; bases not matched to a gene: 6. This CDR3 spans 15 amino acids. Germline V gene data show CDR1 as SQVTM and CDR2 as ANQGSEA. CDR3 coding DNA: TGCAGCGTTGATGGCAGGGGGCTAACTAACTATGGCTACACCTTC. Translating it yields CSVDGRGLTNYGYTF.

Notes on this clone: An end of the junction does not agree with germline; a read error may underlie this. The genes are TRBV2 and TRBJ2-1, with D hard to call. The germline CDR1 and CDR2 sequences are SNHLY and FYNNEI. The CDR3 sequence is 14 residues long. DNA for the CDR3: TGCCACCAGATAGGATCTAGCTCCTACAATGAGCAGTTCTTC. It encodes CHQIGSSSYNEQFF.

The chain is built from TRBV27 and TRBJ1-1, with 12 positions matching TRBD1. The CDR3 contains 13 residues. Germline CDR1 reads MNHEY; CDR2 reads SMNVEV (reference sequence). V lost 4 bases to trimming and J lost 9 bases; unmatched junction nucleotides: 3. The DNA of the CDR3 is TGTGCCAGCAGTTACGGGACAGGGGGCCAAGCTTTCTTT. Translating gives CASSYGTGGQAFF.

The CDR3, as DNA: TGTGCCAGCAGTGTCGACACGAACACTGAAGCTTTCTTT. Translated, it gives CASSVDTNTEAFF. V and J are TRBV2 and TRBJ1-1; D unclear. Germline V lookup: CDR1 SNHLY, CDR2 FYNNEI. CDR3 length: 13 amino acids. Trimming removed 4 bases from V and 1 base from J, with 7 bases in between.

The chain is built from TRBV5-1 and TRBJ2-2; 7 nucleotides align to TRBD1. With V trimmed by 1 base and J by 7 bases, 10 bases remained unmatched. Germline CDR1 and CDR2: SGHRS and YFSETQ. The CDR3 covers 16 residues. The DNA of the CDR3 is TGCGCCAGCAGCTTGTCGGCAGGGGGTAATCACGGGGAGCTGTTTTTT. It is translated as CASSLSAGGNHGELFF.

The chain is built from TRBV6-2 or TRBV6-3 and TRBJ2-5; the match to TRBD2 covers 7 bases. J lost 5 bases, V lost 0 bases, and 9 bases had no gene match. Germline lookup yields CDR1 MNHEY and CDR2 SVGEGT. The CDR3 is 16 amino acids. This chain's CDR3 is CASSYSRGGSRETQYF. As DNA, the CDR3 is TGTGCCAGCAGTTACTCGAGGGGCGGGAGTCGGGAGACCCAGTACTTC.

CDR3 residues: CASSASREYNSPLHF. The CDR3 DNA sequence: TGCGCCAGCAGCGCCAGCAGGGAATATAATTCACCCCTCCACTTT. The V and J genes are TRBV5-1 and TRBJ1-6; perhaps TRBD1 as D (5 bases). Germline V lookup: CDR1 SGHRS, CDR2 YFSETQ. The CDR3 length is 15 residues. Trimming pared 4 bases from V and 4 bases from J, leaving 12 bases between.

This sequence joins TRBV7-9 and TRBJ1-1; maybe TRBD1 (5 bases). Trimming took off 3 bases at V and 1 base at J, with 18 bases between the two ends. The V gene's germline CDR1 is SEHNR and CDR2 FQNEAQ (reference sequence). The CDR3 runs to 17 residues. CDR3 coding DNA: TGTGCCAGCAGCTTGCTAGTGGGCACAGGCCGGAACACTGAAGCTTTCTTT. Protein sequence: CASSLLVGTGRNTEAFF.

The chain couples TRBV18 to TRBJ2-3, with a tentative D call TRBD1 (6 bases). The V gene's germline CDR1 is KGHSH and CDR2 LQKENI. The CDR3 totals 15 residues. The V and J ends lost 3 bases and 0 bases respectively, with 10 bases between them. CDR3 nucleotide sequence: TGTGCCAGCTCACCTAGGACAGCTAGCACAGATACGCAGTATTTT. It codes for CASSPRTASTDTQYF.

The chain employs TRBV4-2 and TRBJ2-7; 8 nucleotides line up with TRBD2. Trimming at V came to 1 base and at J to 5 bases, leaving 13 bases not matched to a gene. The CDR3 is made up of 17 amino acids. From germline, CDR1 is LGHNA and CDR2 YNFKEQ. For the CDR3, the DNA is TGTGCCAGCAGCCAAGGGGGTGGGACTAGTCTTATTCACGAGCAGTACTTC. Translation gives CASSQGGGTSLIHEQYF.

The V and J genes are TRBV19 and TRBJ1-5, with a weak D call TRBD1 (6 bases). V dropped 6 bases and J dropped 6 bases, with 24 bases sitting between them. The CDR3 consists of 17 residues. CDR1 LNHDA and CDR2 SQIVND come from the germline V gene (reference sequence). CDR3 coding DNA: TGTGCCAGTAGCTACCATGAAGGCGAACAGGGAAGTCAGCCCCAGCATTTT. Protein: CASSYHEGEQGSQPQHF.

The genes are TRBV29-1 and TRBJ1-3; 8 positions match TRBD1. Germline V gene sequence: CDR1 SQVTM, CDR2 ANQGSEA. V lost 6 bases to trimming and J lost 4 bases; unmatched junction nucleotides: 5. The CDR3 covers 13 residues. The CDR3, as DNA: TGCAGCGTCAGGCAGGGGGCCGGAAACACCATATATTTT. Translation: CSVRQGAGNTIYF.

The chain couples TRBV10-1 to TRBJ1-2, with D unresolved. This CDR3 is 14 amino acids long. Germline CDR1 and CDR2: WNHNN and SYGVQD (reference sequence). Trimming cost V 7 bases and J 4 bases, with 16 bases left between them. In DNA form, the CDR3 reads TGCGCCAGCATTGTGCCGGTTGGTACCTATGGCTACACCTTC. This translates into CASIVPVGTYGYTF.

This clone was detected a few times. V is TRBV25-1 and J is TRBJ2-7, with 10 positions matching TRBD1. The germline V gene encodes CDR1 MGHDK and CDR2 SYGVNS. The junction had 5 bases not matched to a gene; V was cut back by 2 bases and J by 4 bases. This CDR3 is built from 15 residues. DNA of the CDR3: TGTGCCAGCAGTGAACGGACAGGGGGTGCATACGAGCAGTACTTC. Translated: CASSERTGGAYEQYF.

The CDR3 loop reads CASSFQGVDGYTF. The DNA of the CDR3 is TGTGCCAGCAGCTTCCAGGGTGTGGACGGCTACACCTTC. This chain uses TRBV13 with TRBJ1-2; TRBD1 might be the D (5 bases). The CDR3 consists of 13 residues. V was clipped by 3 bases and J by 8 bases, with 13 bases between them. The V gene's germline CDR1 is PRHDT and CDR2 FYEKMQ (reference sequence).

This clone was detected a few times. The rearrangement uses TRBV18 and TRBJ1-2; D is possibly TRBD1 (6 bases). Germline CDR1 KGHSH, CDR2 LQKENI. The CDR3 is made up of 16 amino acids. V dropped 3 bases and J dropped 2 bases, with 16 bases sitting between them. The CDR3 nucleotides read TGTGCCAGCTCACCCTCTCCCCGACAGGCCAACTATGGCTACACCTTC. Protein sequence: CASSPSPRQANYGYTF.

The V call is TRBV3-1 (or the pseudogene TRBV3-2), the J call TRBJ2-2, with 8 bases matching TRBD2. The CDR3 has 15 residues. The V segment lost 1 base and the J segment 7 bases; nucleotides outside the gene matches: 5. Germline assignment: CDR1 LGHDT and CDR2 YNNKEL (reference sequence). For the CDR3, the DNA is TGTGCCAGCAGCCAAGGACGGGGGGGGCACGGGGAGCTGTTTTTT. This sequence encodes CASSQGRGGHGELFF.

The chain couples TRBV6-5 to TRBJ1-1, with no clear D. The length of the CDR3 is 13 residues. Trimming shortened V by 5 bases and J by 4 bases, and 11 bases separated the two germline ends. CDR1 is MNHEY, CDR2 SVGAGI, per germline. CDR3 sequence reads: CASSLGEGTEAFF. Written as DNA, the CDR3 is TGTGCCAGCAGTCTCGGGGAGGGCACTGAAGCTTTCTTT.

J is TRBJ2-7 and V is TRBV11-2, with TRBD1 as a possible D gene (5 bases). V gave up 5 bases and J gave up 5 bases, with 19 bases separating them. CDR1 is SGHAT and CDR2 is FQNNGV in the germline V gene. The CDR3 is made up of 15 amino acids. The CDR3 sequence: CASSLGPFQGNEQYF. In DNA form, the CDR3 reads TGTGCCAGCAGCCTGGGGCCTTTTCAAGGCAACGAGCAGTACTTC.

The chain has TRBV3-1 (or the pseudogene TRBV3-2) and TRBJ2-4; D remains unclear. Germline V gene sequence: CDR1 LGHDT, CDR2 YNNKEL (reference sequence). The CDR3 is made up of 16 amino acids. V lost 0 bases and J lost 0, with 9 bases in between. CDR3 amino acids: CASSQDPQVAKNIQYF. The CDR3 nucleotides are TGTGCCAGCAGCCAAGACCCACAAGTAGCCAAAAACATTCAGTACTTC.

This sequence joins TRBV19 and TRBJ1-2; 7 bases map to TRBD1. The CDR3 contains 16 residues. Trimming removed 6 bases from V and 5 bases from J; junction bases left unmatched: 15. Germline CDR1 LNHDA, CDR2 SQIVND (reference sequence). CDR3 DNA: TGTGCCAGTAGCTCGAAATCCGGGACACAGGGGTATGGCTACACCTTC. Protein: CASSSKSGTQGYGYTF.